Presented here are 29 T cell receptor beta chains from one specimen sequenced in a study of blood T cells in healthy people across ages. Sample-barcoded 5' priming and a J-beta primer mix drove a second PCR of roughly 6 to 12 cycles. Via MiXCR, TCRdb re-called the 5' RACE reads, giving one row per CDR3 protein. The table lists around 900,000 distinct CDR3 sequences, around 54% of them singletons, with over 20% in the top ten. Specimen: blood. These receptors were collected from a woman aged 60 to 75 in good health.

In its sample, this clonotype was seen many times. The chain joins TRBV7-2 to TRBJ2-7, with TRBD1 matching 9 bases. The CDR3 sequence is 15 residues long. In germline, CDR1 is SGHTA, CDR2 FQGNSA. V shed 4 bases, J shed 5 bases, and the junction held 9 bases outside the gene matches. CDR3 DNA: TGTGCCAGCAGCTCAATGGGACAGGGCGGAGACGAGCAGTACTTC. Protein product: CASSSMGQGGDEQYF.

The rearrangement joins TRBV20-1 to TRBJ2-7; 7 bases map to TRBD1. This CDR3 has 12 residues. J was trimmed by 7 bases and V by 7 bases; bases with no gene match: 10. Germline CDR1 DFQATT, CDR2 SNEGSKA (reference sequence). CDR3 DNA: TGCAGTGTCCCAGACAGGGTCAATGAGCAGTACTTC. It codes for CSVPDRVNEQYF.

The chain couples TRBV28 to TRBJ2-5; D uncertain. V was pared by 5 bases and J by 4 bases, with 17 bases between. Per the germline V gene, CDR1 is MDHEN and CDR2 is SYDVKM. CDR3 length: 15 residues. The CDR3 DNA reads TGTGCCAGCAGTGACTCAGGCGTGACGGGAGAGACCCAGTACTTC. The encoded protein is CASSDSGVTGETQYF.

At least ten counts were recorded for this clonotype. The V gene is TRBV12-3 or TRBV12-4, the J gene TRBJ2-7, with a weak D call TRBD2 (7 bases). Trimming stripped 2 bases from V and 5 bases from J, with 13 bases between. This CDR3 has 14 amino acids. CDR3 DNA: TGTGCCAGCAGTTTACCGGGGGGCAGGAACGAGCAGTACTTC. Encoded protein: CASSLPGGRNEQYF.

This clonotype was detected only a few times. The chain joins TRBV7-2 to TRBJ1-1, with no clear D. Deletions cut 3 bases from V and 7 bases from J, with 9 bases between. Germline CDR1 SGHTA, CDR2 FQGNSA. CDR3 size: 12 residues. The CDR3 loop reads CASSLYDIEAFF. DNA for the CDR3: TGTGCCAGCAGCTTGTACGATATTGAAGCTTTCTTT. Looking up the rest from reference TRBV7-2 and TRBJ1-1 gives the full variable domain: GAGVSQSPSNKVTEKGKDVELRCDPISGHTALYWYRQSLGQGLEFLIYFQGNSAPDKSGLPSDRFSAERTGGSVSTLTIQRTQQEDSAVYLCASSLYDIEAFFGQGTRLTVV.

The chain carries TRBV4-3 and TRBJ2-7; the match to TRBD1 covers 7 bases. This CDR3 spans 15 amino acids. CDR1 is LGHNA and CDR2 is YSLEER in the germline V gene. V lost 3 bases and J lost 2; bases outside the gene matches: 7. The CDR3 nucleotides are TGCGCCAGCAGCCAGGGAGACAGGGCCCCCTACGAGCAGTACTTC. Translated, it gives CASSQGDRAPYEQYF.

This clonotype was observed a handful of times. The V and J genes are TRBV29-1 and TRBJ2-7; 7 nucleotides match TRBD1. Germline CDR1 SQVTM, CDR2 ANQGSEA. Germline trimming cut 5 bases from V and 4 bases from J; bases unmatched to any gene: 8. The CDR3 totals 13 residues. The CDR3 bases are TGCAGCGTTAGGGAGACAGGGTCATACGAGCAGTACTTC. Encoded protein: CSVRETGSYEQYF.

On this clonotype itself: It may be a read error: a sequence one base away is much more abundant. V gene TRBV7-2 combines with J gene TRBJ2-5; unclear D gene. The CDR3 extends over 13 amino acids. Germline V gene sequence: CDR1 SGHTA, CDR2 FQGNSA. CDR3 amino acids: CVSSPPSQETQYF. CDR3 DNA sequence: TGTGTCAGCAGCCCGCCGAGCCAAGAGACCCAGTACTTC.

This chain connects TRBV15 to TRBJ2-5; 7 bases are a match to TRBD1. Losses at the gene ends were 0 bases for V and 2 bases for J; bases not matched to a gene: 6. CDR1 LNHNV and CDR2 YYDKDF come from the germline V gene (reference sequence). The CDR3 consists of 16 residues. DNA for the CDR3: TGTGCCACCAGCAGAGATCGGGCAGGGGGACAAGAGACCCAGTACTTC. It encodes CATSRDRAGGQETQYF.

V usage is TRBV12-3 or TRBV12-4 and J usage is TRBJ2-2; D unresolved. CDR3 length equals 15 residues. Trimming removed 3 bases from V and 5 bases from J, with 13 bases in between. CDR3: CASSFSVPWTGELFF. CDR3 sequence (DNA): TGTGCCAGCAGTTTTTCTGTTCCGTGGACCGGGGAGCTGTTTTTT.

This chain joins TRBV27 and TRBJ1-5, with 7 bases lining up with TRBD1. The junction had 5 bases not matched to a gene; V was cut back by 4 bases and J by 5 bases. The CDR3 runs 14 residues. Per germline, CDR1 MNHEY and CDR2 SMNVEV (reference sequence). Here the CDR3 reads CASSSRGSDQPQHF. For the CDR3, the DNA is TGTGCCAGCAGTTCCAGGGGGAGCGATCAGCCCCAGCATTTT.

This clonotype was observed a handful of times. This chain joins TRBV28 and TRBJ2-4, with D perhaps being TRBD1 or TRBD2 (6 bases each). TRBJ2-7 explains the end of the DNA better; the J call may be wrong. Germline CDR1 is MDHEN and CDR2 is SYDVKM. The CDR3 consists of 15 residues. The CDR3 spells CASRETGAQTYEQYF. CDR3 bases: TGTGCCAGCAGGGAGACGGGGGCGCAAACCTACGAGCAGTACTTC.

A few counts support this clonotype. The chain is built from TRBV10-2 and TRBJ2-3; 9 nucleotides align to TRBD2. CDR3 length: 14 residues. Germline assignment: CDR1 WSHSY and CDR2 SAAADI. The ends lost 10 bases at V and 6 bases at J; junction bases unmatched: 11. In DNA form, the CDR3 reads TGCGCCATCAAGCCAGGACTAGCGTGGGATACGCAGTATTTT. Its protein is CAIKPGLAWDTQYF.

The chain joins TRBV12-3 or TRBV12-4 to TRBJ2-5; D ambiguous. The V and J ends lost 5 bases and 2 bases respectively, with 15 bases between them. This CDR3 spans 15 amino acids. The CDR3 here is CASSPQTGRQETQYF. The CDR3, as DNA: TGTGCCAGCAGTCCGCAAACTGGACGTCAAGAGACCCAGTACTTC.

The CDR3 nucleotides are TGTGCCATCAGTGAGTCTGCGGGCATTCAGTACTTC. The encoded protein is CAISESAGIQYF. The J gene is TRBJ2-4, the V gene TRBV10-3; weak D call: TRBD2 (5 bases). Germline V gene sequence: CDR1 ENHRY, CDR2 SYGVKD. This CDR3 contains 12 residues. V lost 0 bases, J lost 9 bases, and 6 bases lay in between.

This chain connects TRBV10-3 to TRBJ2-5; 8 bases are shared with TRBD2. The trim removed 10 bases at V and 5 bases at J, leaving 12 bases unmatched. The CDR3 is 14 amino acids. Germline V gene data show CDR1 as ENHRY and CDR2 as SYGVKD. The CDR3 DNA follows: TGTGCCAGGGAGGCCAGCGGGAGAAATGAGACCCAGTACTTC. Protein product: CAREASGRNETQYF.

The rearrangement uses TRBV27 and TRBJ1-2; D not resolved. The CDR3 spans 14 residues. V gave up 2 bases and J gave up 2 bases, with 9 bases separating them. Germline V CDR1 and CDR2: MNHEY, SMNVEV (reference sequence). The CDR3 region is CASSLTPANYGYTF. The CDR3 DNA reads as TGTGCCAGCAGTTTAACGCCGGCGAACTATGGCTACACCTTC.

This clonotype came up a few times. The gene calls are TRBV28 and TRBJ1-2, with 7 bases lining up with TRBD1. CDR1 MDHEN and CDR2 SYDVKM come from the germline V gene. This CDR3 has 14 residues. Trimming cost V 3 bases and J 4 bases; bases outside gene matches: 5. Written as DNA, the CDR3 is TGTGCCAGCAGTTTTCCGGACAGGCTCTATGGCTACACCTTC. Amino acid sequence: CASSFPDRLYGYTF.

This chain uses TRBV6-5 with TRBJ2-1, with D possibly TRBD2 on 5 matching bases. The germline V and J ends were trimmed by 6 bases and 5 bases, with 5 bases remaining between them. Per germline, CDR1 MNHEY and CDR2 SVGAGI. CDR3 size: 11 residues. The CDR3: CASRADNEQFF. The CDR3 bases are TGTGCCAGCAGAGCGGACAATGAGCAGTTCTTC.

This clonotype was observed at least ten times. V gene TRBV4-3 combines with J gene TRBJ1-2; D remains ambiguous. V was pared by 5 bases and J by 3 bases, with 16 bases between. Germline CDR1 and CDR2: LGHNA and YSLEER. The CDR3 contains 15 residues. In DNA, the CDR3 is TGCGCCAGCAGCGCAACGCACGGAGTTGACTATGGCTACACCTTC. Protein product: CASSATHGVDYGYTF.

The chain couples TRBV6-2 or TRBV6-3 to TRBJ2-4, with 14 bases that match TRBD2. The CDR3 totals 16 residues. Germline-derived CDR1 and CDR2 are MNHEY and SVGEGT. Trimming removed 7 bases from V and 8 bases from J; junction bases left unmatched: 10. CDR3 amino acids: CASKTGLAGEWDIQYF. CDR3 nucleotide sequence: TGTGCCAGCAAAACGGGACTAGCGGGAGAATGGGACATTCAGTACTTC.

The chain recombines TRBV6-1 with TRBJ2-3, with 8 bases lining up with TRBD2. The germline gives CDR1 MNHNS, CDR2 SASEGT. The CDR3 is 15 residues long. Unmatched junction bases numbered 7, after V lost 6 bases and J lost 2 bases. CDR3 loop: CASRIAGTPTDTQYF. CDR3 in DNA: TGTGCCAGCAGGATAGCGGGAACCCCCACAGATACGCAGTATTTT.

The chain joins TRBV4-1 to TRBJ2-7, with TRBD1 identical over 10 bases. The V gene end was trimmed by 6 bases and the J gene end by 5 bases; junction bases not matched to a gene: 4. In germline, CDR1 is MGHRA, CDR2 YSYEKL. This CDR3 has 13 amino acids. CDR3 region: CASSGTGDHEQYF. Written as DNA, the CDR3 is TGCGCCAGCAGTGGGACAGGGGACCACGAGCAGTACTTC.

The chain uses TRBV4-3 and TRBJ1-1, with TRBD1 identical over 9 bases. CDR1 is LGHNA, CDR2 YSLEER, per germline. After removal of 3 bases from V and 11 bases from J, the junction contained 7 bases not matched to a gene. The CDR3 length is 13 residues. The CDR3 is CASSQGMGQGAFF. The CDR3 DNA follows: TGCGCCAGCAGCCAGGGGATGGGACAGGGTGCTTTCTTT.

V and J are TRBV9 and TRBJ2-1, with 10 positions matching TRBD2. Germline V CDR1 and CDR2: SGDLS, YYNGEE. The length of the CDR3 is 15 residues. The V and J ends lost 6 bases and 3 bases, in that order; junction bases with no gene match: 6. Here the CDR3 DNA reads TGTGCCAGCACTCCTAGCGGGAGAATCTACAATGAGCAGTTCTTC. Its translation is CASTPSGRIYNEQFF.

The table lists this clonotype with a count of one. The CDR3 nucleotides are TGTGCCAGCAGCAAAGACGGACTAGCGACCGCGGGGGGGACCCAGTACTTC. Translating it yields CASSKDGLATAGGTQYF. The chain has TRBV11-2 and TRBJ2-5, with TRBD2 matching over 9 bases. Trimming at V came to 5 bases and at J to 7 bases, leaving 17 bases not matched to a gene. Germline lookup yields CDR1 SGHAT and CDR2 FQNNGV. The CDR3 loop spans 17 amino acids.

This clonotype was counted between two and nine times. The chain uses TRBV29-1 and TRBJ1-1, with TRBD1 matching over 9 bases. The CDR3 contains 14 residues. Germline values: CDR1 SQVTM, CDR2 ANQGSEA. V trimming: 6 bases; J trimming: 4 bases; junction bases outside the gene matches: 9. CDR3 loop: CSVQPTGGGTEAFF. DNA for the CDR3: TGCAGCGTGCAGCCGACAGGGGGGGGCACTGAAGCTTTCTTT.

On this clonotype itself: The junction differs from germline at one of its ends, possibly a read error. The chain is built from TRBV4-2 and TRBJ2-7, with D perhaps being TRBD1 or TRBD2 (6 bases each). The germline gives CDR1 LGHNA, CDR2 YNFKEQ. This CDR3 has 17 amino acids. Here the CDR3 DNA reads TGTGCCACCAGCCAAGATCTCCAGGGGACTCCCTCCTACGAGCAGTACTTC. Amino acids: CATSQDLQGTPSYEQYF.

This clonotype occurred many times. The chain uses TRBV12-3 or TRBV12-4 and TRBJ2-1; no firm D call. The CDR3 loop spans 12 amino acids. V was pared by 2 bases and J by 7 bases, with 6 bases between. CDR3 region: CASSLFGNEQFF. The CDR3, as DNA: TGTGCCAGCAGTTTATTTGGTAATGAGCAGTTCTTC.